The clone carrying this T cell receptor beta chain was observed a few times. V dropped 1 base and J dropped 4; count of bases not matched to a gene: 2. This CDR3 has 14 amino acids. The V gene's germline CDR1 is SGHRS and CDR2 YFSETQ. The sample is drawn from a study of blood T cell repertoires in COVID-19. Study summary: The samples span acute and convalescent COVID-19 from the United States, Italy and Spain. PBMCs, B-cell-depleted T cells, or T cells provided the cDNA or gDNA that made up the material.

Per the authors' pipeline: Amplification with reference gene primers provided the estimates of nucleated cell counts. TCRdb's copy holds only in-frame clones and misses some; the assay was immunoSEQ multiplex PCR. That table is the source of V, J and clone size, and D and trimming were worked out from the DNA. This table holds approximately 250,000 clones, roughly 81% found once. The chain has TRBV5-1 and TRBJ1-2; 9 bases map to TRBD1. The sequenced sample consisted of peripheral blood. This receptor was identified in a man aged 50 or older with acute or convalescent COVID-19. The CDR3 reads CASSLTGGSYGYTF. CDR3 DNA sequence: TGCGCCAGCAGCTTGACAGGGGGCAGCTATGGCTACACCTTC. Full variable domain (rest looked up from reference TRBV5-1 and TRBJ1-2): KAGVTQTPRYLIKTRGQQVTLSCSPISGHRSVSWYQQTPGQGLQFLFEYFSETQRNKGNFPGRFSGRQFSNSRSEMNVSTLELGDSALYLCASSLTGGSYGYTFGSGTRLTVV.